Shown below are 7 T cell receptor beta chains from a single sample sequenced in a study of post-analysis software for immune sequencing data. Regarding the study as a whole: With TRBV5-6, TRBV5-1 and TRBV20-1 included, about 5 TRBV segments were more frequent in patients than in controls.

For these TCRs, the target antigens are not known. The library was made from cDNA and included unique molecular identifiers. One entry per CDR3 protein, called by TCRdb with MiXCR from the PCR reads. The sample yields 800,000 to 950,000 distinct CDR3 sequences, roughly half seen once. The sample was blood. Receptor source: a girl between 10 and 17 years old with multiple sclerosis.

The rearrangement joins TRBV3-1 to TRBJ1-2; D unclear. Trimming stripped 0 bases from V and 8 bases from J, with 13 bases between. This CDR3 spans 14 amino acids. The germline CDR1 and CDR2 sequences are LGHDT and YNNKEL (reference sequence). The CDR3 sequence: CASSQESGVGGYTF. The CDR3 nucleotides read TGTGCCAGCAGCCAAGAGAGCGGGGTGGGCGGCTACACCTTC.

This clonotype came up a few times. V gene TRBV29-1 combines with J gene TRBJ2-5, with D tentatively TRBD2 (6 bases). Germline CDR1 is SQVTM and CDR2 is ANQGSEA. The germline V and J ends were trimmed by 7 bases and 0 bases, with 9 bases remaining between them. There are 12 residues in the CDR3. The DNA of the CDR3 is TGCAGCGCGCTAGCGCACCAAGAGACCCAGTACTTC. Protein: CSALAHQETQYF.

This clonotype was seen a few times. The V and J genes are TRBV4-1 and TRBJ2-3, with D perhaps matching TRBD1 (6 bases). V lost 4 bases and J lost 0, with 14 bases in between. The CDR3 has 16 amino acids. Germline loops: CDR1 MGHRA, CDR2 YSYEKL. The CDR3 nucleotides are TGCGCCAGCAGCCCAGACCAGGGGTTAAGCACAGATACGCAGTATTTT. Protein sequence: CASSPDQGLSTDTQYF.

This clonotype was found a few times. V is TRBV9 and J is TRBJ2-1, with TRBD2 matching 12 bases. Germline CDR1 reads SGDLS; CDR2 reads YYNGEE. The CDR3 is 14 amino acids. Losses at the gene ends were 2 bases for V and 7 bases for J; bases not matched to a gene: 1. The CDR3: CASSVLAGGNEQFF. The CDR3 DNA follows: TGTGCCAGCAGCGTCCTAGCGGGAGGGAATGAGCAGTTCTTC.

The chain carries TRBV6-5 and TRBJ2-4; D gene unclear. The DNA end is a closer match to TRBJ2-5, so the J assignment may be wrong. Looked up from germline, CDR1 is MNHEY and CDR2 is SVGAGI. The CDR3 sequence is 15 residues long. The DNA of the CDR3 is TGTGCCAGCAGTTACTCGTGGACGTTTGGAGAGACCCAGTACTTC. This sequence encodes CASSYSWTFGETQYF.

The V and J genes are TRBV29-1 and TRBJ1-1, with a possible D match to TRBD1 (6 bases). The CDR3 extends over 13 amino acids. The germline CDR1 and CDR2 sequences are SQVTM and ANQGSEA. Deletions cut 6 bases from V and 4 bases from J, with 15 bases between. CDR3 protein: CSVHRVKGTEAFF. In DNA, the CDR3 is TGCAGCGTGCACAGGGTCAAGGGCACTGAAGCTTTCTTT. Supplemented by reference TRBV29-1 and TRBJ1-1, the full variable domain reads SAVISQKPSRDICQRGTSLTIQCQVDSQVTMMFWYRQQPGQSLTLIATANQGSEATYESGFVIDKFPISRPNLTFSTLTVSNMSPEDSSIYLCSVHRVKGTEAFFGQGTRLTVV.

V and J are TRBV19 and TRBJ2-5; no definite D call. The CDR3 extends over 12 amino acids. CDR1 and CDR2 (germline): LNHDA, SQIVND (reference sequence). The V and J ends lost 6 bases and 2 bases respectively, with 7 bases between them. In DNA form, the CDR3 reads TGTGCCAGTAGCAATGATCAAGAGACCCAGTACTTC. Residues: CASSNDQETQYF.